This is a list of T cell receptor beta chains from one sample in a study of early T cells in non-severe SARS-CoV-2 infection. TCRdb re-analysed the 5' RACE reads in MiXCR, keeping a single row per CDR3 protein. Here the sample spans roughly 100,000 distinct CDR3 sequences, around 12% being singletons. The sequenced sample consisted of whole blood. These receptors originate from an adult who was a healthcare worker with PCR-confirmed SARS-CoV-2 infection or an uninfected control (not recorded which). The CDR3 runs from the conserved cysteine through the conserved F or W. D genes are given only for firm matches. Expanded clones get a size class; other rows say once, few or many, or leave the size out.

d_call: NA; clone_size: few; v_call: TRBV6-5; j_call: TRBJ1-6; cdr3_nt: TGTGCCAGCACCCCGGGGGCCAGGGGAGGGTCACCCCTCCACTTT; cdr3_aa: CASTPGARGGSPLHF
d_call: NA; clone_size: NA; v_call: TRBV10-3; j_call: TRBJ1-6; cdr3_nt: TGTGCCATCAGTGAGGGGGCCCGTAATTCACCCCTCCACTTT; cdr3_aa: CAISEGARNSPLHF
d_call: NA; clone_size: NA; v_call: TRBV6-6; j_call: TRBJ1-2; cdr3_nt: TGTGCCAGCAGTTACTCAGACAACTATGGCTACACCTTC; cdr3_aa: CASSYSDNYGYTF
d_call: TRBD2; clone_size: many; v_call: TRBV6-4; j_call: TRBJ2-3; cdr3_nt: TGTGCCAGCAGTGACTCCGGACTAGCGGGGGCAGATACGCAGTATTTT; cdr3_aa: CASSDSGLAGADTQYF
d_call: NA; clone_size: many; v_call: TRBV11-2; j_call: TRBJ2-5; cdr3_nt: TGTGCCAGCAGCTTAGAGTGGGAAGAGACCCAGTACTTC; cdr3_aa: CASSLEWEETQYF
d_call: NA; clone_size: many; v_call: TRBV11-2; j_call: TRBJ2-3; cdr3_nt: TGTGCCAGCAGCATCGGGGCCAGCCGGGGGACAGATACGCAGTATTTT; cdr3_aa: CASSIGASRGTDTQYF
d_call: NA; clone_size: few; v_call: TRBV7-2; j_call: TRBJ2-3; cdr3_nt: TGTGCCAGCAGCTCAGTTCTCGGACTTACGCAGTATTTT; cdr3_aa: CASSSVLGLTQYF
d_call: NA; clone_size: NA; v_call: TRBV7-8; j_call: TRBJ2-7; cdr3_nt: TGTGCCAGCAGCCAATTCCAGGGCCGGGCCTACGAGCAGTACTTC; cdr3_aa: CASSQFQGRAYEQYF
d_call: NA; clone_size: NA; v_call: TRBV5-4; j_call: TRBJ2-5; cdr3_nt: TGTGCCAGCAGCCCTCAGATGGACAGGGAGGGGACCCAGTACTTC; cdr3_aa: CASSPQMDREGTQYF
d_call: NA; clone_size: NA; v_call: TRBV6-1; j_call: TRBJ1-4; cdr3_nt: TGTGCCAGCAGGCCCGCCAGGGCCGGGGAAAAACTGTTTTTT; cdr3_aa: CASRPARAGEKLFF
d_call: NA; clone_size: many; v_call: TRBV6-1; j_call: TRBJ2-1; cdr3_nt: TGTGCCAGCAGCAGGGGGGACAGCCTCTACAATGAGCAGTTCTTC; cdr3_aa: CASSRGDSLYNEQFF
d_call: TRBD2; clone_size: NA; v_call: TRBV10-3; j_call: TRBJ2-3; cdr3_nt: TGTACCATCAAACTACTAGCGGACTCAGATACGCAGTATTTT; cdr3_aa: CTIKLLADSDTQYF
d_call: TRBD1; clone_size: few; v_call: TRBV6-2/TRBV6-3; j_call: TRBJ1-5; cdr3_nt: TGTGCCAGCAACAGGGGGAATCAGCCCCAGCATTTT; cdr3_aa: CASNRGNQPQHF
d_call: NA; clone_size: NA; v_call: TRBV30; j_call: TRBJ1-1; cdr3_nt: TGTGCCTGGAGTGTTCGAAGGCCCACTGAAGCTTTCTTT; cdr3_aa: CAWSVRRPTEAFF
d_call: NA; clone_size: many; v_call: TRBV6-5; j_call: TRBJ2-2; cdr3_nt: TGTGCCAGCAGGAAACCGGGACAGAACACCGGGGAGCTGTTTTTT; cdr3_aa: CASRKPGQNTGELFF
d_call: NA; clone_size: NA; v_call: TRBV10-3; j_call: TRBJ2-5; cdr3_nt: TGTGCCATCAGTGGGGGGGAGACCCAGTACTTC; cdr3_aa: CAISGGETQYF